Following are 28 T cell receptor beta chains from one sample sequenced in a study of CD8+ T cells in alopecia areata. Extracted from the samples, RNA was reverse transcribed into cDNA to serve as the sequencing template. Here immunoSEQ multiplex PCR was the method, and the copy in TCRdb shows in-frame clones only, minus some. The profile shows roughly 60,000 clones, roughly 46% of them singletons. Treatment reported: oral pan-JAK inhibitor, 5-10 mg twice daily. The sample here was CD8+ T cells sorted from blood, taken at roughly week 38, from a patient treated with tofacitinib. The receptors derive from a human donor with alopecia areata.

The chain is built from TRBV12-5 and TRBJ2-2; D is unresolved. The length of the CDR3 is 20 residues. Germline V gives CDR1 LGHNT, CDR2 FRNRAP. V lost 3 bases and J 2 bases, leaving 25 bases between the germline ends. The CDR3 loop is CASGFLPPAANISNTGELFF. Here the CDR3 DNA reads TGTGCTAGTGGTTTCCTCCCCCCCGCGGCGAATATAAGCAACACCGGGGAGCTGTTTTTT.

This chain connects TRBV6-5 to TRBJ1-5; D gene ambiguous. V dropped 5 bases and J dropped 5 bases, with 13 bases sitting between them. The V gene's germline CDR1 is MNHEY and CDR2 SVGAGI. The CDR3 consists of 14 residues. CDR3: CASSIGYYDQPQHF. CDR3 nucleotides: TGTGCCAGCAGTATAGGGTATTATGATCAGCCCCAGCATTTT.

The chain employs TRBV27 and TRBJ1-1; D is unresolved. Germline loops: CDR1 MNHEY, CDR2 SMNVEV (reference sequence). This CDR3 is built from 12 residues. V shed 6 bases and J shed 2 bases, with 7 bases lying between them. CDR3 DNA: TGTGCCAGCAGGACGGGTAACACTGAAGCTTTCTTT. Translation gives CASRTGNTEAFF.

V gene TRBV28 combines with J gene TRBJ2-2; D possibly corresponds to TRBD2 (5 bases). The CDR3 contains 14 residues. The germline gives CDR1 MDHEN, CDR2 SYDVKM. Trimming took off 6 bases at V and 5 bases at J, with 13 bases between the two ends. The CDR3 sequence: CASRPEGLTGELFF. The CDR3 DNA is TGTGCCAGCAGGCCAGAGGGTTTAACCGGGGAGCTGTTTTTT.

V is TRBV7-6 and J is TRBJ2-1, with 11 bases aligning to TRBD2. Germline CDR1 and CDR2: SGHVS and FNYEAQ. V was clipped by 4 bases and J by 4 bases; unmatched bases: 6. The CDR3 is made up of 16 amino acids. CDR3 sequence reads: CASSSKTSGDYNEQFF. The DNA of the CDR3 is TGTGCCAGCAGCTCAAAGACTAGCGGGGATTACAATGAGCAGTTCTTC.

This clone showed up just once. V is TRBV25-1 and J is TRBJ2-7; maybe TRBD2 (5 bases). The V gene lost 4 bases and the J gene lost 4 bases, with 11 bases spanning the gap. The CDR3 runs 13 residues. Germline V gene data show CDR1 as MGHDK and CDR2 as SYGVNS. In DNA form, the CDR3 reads TGTGCCAGCAGTGCCCGCCGGGGTTACGAGCAGTACTTC. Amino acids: CASSARRGYEQYF.

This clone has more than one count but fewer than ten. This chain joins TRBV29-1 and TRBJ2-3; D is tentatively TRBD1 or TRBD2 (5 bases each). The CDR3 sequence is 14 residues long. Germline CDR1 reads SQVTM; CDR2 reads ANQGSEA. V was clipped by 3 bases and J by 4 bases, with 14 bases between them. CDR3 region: CSVEGVGPADTQYF. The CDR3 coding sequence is TGCAGCGTTGAGGGAGTGGGGCCCGCAGATACGCAGTATTTT.

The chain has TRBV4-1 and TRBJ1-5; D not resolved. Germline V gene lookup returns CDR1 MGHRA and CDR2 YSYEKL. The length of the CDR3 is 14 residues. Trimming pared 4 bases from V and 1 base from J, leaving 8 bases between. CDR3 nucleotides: TGCGCCAGCAGCCCCGACTTAAGCAATCAGCCCCAGCATTTT. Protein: CASSPDLSNQPQHF.

The CDR3 DNA reads TGCAGCACTATTCTAGCGGGAGGGCCGTTCTTC. This encodes CSTILAGGPFF. This chain uses TRBV29-1 with TRBJ2-1; the match to TRBD2 covers 12 bases. Per the germline V gene, CDR1 is SQVTM and CDR2 is ANQGSEA. This CDR3 is 11 amino acids long. V shed 8 bases, J shed 15 bases, and the junction held 8 bases outside the gene matches.

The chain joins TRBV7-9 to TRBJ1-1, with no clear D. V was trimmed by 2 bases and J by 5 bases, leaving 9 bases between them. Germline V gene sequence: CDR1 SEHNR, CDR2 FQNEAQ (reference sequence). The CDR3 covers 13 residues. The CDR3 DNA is TGTGCCAGCAGCTTAACGGGCGGGACTGAAGCTTTCTTT. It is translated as CASSLTGGTEAFF.

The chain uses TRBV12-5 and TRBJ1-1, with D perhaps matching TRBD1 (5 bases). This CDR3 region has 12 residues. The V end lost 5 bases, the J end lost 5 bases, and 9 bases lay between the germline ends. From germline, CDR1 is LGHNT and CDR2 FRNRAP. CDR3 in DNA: TGTGCTAGTGGTCGGGAGGGGACTGAAGCTTTCTTT. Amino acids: CASGREGTEAFF.

CDR3 loop: CASSGPEQFF. The CDR3 nucleotides read TGTGCCAGCAGCGGGCCAGAGCAGTTCTTC. This chain joins TRBV7-9 and TRBJ2-1; D not certain. V shed 5 bases and J shed 10 bases, with 6 bases lying between them. The CDR3 sequence is 10 residues long. Germline V gene lookup returns CDR1 SEHNR and CDR2 FQNEAQ (reference sequence).

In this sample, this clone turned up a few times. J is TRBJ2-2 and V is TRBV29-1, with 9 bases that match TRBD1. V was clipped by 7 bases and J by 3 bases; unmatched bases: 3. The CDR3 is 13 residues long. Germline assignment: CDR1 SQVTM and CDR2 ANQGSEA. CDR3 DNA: TGCAGCGCTAGGACAGGGGACACCGGGGAGCTGTTTTTT. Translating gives CSARTGDTGELFF.

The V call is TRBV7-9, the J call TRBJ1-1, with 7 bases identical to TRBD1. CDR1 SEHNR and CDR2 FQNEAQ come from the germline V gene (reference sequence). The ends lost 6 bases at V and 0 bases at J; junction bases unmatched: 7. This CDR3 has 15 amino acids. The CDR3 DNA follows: TGTGCCAGCAGTCCCGACAGGGTAATGAACACTGAAGCTTTCTTT. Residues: CASSPDRVMNTEAFF.

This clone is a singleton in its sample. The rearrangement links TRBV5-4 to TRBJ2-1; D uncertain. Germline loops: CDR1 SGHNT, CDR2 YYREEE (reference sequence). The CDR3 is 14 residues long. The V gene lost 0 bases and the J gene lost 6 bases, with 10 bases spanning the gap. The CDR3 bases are TGTGCCAGCAGCTTGGGACTTTCCCCCAATGAGCAGTTCTTC. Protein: CASSLGLSPNEQFF.

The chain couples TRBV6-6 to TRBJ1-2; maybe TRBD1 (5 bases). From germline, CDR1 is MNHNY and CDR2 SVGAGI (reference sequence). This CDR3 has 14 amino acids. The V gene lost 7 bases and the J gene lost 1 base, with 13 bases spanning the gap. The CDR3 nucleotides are TGTGCCAGCACCCGGGAGGGGCTTAACTATGGCTACACCTTC. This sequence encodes CASTREGLNYGYTF.

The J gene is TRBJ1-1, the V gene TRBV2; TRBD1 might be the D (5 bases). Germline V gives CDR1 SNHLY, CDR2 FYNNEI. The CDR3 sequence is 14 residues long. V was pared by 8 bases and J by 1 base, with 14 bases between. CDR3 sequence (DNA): TGTGCCAGCGGGTACGAGACAGCGAACACTGAAGCTTTCTTT. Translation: CASGYETANTEAFF.

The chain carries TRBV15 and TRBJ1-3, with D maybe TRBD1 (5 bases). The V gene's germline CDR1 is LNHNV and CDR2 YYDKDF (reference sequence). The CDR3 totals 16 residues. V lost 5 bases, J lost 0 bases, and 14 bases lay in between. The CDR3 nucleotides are TGTGCCACCAGCTCGATGACAGTTGGCTCTGGAAACACCATATATTTT. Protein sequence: CATSSMTVGSGNTIYF.

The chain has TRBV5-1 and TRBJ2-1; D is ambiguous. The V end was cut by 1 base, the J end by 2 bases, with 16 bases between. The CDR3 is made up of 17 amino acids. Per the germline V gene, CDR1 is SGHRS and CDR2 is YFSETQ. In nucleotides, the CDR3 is TGCGCCAGCAGCTTGTTGGGATCCGTGTCTACCTACAATGAGCAGTTCTTC. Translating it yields CASSLLGSVSTYNEQFF.

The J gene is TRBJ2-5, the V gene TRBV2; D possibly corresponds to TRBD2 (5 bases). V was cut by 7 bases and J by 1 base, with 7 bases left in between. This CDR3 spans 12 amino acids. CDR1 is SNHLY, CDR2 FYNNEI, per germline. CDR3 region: CASTGSQETQYF. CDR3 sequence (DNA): TGTGCCAGCACGGGGTCCCAAGAGACCCAGTACTTC.

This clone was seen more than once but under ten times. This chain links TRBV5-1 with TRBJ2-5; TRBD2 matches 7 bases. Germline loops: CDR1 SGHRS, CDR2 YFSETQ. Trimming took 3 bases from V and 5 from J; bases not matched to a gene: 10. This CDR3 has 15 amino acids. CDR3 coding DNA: TGCGCCAGCAGCTCGGAGGGCGGGAGCGGTGAGACCCAGTACTTC. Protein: CASSSEGGSGETQYF.

CDR3 bases: TGTGCCAGCAACGAGGGGGCTGTTCGCACAGATACGCAGTATTTT. It translates to CASNEGAVRTDTQYF. The J gene is TRBJ2-3, the V gene TRBV28; TRBD1 aligns across 7 bases. The CDR3 has 15 residues. The J segment lost 1 base and the V segment lost 7 bases, leaving 8 bases of the junction unmatched. Germline-derived CDR1 and CDR2 are MDHEN and SYDVKM.

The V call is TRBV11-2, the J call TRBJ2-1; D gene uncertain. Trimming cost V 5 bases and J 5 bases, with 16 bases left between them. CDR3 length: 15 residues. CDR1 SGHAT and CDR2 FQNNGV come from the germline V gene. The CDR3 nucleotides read TGTGCCAGCAGCCCTGCCGCCCCAGGACACAATGAGCAGTTCTTC. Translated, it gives CASSPAAPGHNEQFF.

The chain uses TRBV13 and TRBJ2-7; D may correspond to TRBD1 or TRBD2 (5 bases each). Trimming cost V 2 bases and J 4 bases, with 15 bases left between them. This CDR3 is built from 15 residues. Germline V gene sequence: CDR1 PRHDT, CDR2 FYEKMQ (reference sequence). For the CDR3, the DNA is TGTGCCAGCAGCTTACGGGACCTCCCCTTTTACGAGCAGTACTTC. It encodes CASSLRDLPFYEQYF.

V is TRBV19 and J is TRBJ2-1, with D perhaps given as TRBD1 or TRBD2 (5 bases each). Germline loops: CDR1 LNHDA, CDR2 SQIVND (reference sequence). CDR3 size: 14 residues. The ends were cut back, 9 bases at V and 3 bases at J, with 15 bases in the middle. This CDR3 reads CASSFWGSYNEQFF. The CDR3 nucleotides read TGTGCCAGCAGCTTCTGGGGGAGCTACAATGAGCAGTTCTTC.

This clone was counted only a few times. CDR3 in amino acids: CASSPERGTQYF. The CDR3 DNA reads as TGCGCCAGCAGCCCAGAGCGGGGGACCCAGTACTTC. The rearrangement uses TRBV4-1 and TRBJ2-5; 7 bases are a match to TRBD2. CDR1 is MGHRA and CDR2 is YSYEKL in the germline V gene. This CDR3 region has 12 residues. V was clipped by 4 bases and J by 7 bases; unmatched bases: 3.

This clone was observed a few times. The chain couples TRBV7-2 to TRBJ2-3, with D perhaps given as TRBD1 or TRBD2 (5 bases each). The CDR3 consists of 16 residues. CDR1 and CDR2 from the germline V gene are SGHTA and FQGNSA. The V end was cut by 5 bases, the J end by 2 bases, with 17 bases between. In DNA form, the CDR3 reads TGTGCCAGCAGCCCCGGGACCTCGATGGCCACAGATACGCAGTATTTT. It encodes CASSPGTSMATDTQYF.

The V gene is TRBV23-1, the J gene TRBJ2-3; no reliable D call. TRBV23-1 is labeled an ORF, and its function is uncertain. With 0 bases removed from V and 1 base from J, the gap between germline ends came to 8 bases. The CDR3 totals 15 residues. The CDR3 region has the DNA TGCGCCAGCAGTCAATCGAGTGGGTGCACAGATACGCAGTATTTT. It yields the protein CASSQSSGCTDTQYF.